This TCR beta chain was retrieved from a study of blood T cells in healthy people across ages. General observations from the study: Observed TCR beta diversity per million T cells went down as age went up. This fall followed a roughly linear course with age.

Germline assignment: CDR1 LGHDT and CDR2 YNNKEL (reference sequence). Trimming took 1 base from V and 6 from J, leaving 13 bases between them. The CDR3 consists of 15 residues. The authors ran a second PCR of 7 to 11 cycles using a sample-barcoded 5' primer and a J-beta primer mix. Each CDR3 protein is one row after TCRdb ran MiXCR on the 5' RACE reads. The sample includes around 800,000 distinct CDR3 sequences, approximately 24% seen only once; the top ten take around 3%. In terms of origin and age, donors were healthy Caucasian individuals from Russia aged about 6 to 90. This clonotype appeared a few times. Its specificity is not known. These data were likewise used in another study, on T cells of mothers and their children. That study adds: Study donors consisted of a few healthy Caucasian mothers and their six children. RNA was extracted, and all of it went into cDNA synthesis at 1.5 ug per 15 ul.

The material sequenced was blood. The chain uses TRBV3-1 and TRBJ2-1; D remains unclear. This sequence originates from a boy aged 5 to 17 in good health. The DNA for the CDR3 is TGTGCCAGCAGCCAAGGTGACCGGTGGGGCAATGAGCAGTTCTTC. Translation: CASSQGDRWGNEQFF.